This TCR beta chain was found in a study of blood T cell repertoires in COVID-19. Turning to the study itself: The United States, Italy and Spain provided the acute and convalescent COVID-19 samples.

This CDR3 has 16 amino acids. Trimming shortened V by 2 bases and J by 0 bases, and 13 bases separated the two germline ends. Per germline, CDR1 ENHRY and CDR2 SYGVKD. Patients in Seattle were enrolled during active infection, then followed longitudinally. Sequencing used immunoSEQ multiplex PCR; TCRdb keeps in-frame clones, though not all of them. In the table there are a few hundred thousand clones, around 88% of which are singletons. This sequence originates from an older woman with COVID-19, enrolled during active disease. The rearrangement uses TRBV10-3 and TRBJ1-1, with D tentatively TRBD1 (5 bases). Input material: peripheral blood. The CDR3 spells CAISEQDGALNTEAFF. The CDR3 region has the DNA TGTGCCATCAGTGAGCAAGATGGGGCCTTGAACACTGAAGCTTTCTTT.